Following are 30 T cell receptor beta chains from one sample sequenced in a study of blood T cells in healthy people across ages. The second PCR ran about 6 to 12 cycles with a sample-barcoded 5' primer and J-beta primers. One entry per CDR3 protein, called by TCRdb with MiXCR from the 5' RACE reads. The sample has hundreds of thousands of distinct CDR3 sequences; roughly 41% are singletons. Sample: blood. The receptor set was obtained from a woman aged 55-69 years in good health.

This rearrangement joins TRBV4-1 to TRBJ2-7; 8 positions match TRBD2. Germline V CDR1 and CDR2: MGHRA, YSYEKL. With V trimmed by 7 bases and J by 5 bases, 13 bases remained unmatched. The CDR3 length is 15 residues. CDR3 amino acids: CASTGPLAGNDEQYF. The CDR3 DNA is TGCGCCAGCACCGGTCCTTTAGCGGGAAACGACGAGCAGTACTTC.

Remarks on this clonotype: Germline and junction disagree at one end, which may indicate a read error. The chain employs TRBV6-5 and TRBJ2-7, with D perhaps TRBD2 (5 bases). CDR3 size: 13 residues. The V gene's germline CDR1 is MNHEY and CDR2 SVGAGI. This CDR3 is CASGSDGSYEQYF. The CDR3 nucleotides read TGCGCCAGCGGCTCTGACGGATCCTACGAGCAGTACTTC.

This chain connects TRBV10-3 to TRBJ1-1; D ambiguous. The V gene lost 2 bases and the J gene lost 6 bases, with 16 bases spanning the gap. The germline gives CDR1 ENHRY, CDR2 SYGVKD. The CDR3 runs to 15 residues. CDR3 protein: CAISEDVANGAEAFF. The CDR3 bases are TGTGCCATCAGTGAGGATGTAGCCAATGGGGCTGAAGCTTTCTTT.

Only a few counts were recorded for this clonotype. This chain uses TRBV5-1 with TRBJ2-3; D not resolved. CDR3 size: 15 residues. V dropped 0 bases and J dropped 0 bases, with 8 bases sitting between them. The germline V gene encodes CDR1 SGHRS and CDR2 YFSETQ. The CDR3 region has the DNA TGCGCCAGCAGCTTGGGGATGGCGAGCACAGATACGCAGTATTTT. Amino acid sequence: CASSLGMASTDTQYF.

The chain combines TRBV6-6 with TRBJ1-2; possibly TRBD1 for D (5 bases). The CDR3 runs 14 residues. Trimming cost V 6 bases and J 6 bases, with 17 bases left between them. Germline V gives CDR1 MNHNY, CDR2 SVGAGI (reference sequence). The CDR3 sequence is CASRVGGFPDGYTF. CDR3 nucleotide sequence: TGTGCCAGCAGGGTCGGGGGGTTCCCTGATGGCTACACCTTC.

This clonotype was seen more than once but under ten times. For the CDR3, the DNA is TGTGCCAGCAGCCTCTTAGGACTAGCGGGACAGGAGACCCAGTACTTC. It translates to CASSLLGLAGQETQYF. The chain has TRBV7-2 and TRBJ2-5; 12 bases align to TRBD2. Germline V gene lookup returns CDR1 SGHTA and CDR2 FQGNSA. After removal of 5 bases from V and 5 bases from J, the junction contained 9 bases not matched to a gene. The CDR3 spans 16 residues.

This CDR3 reads CASSTPGQGNSPLHF. As DNA, the CDR3 is TGTGCCAGCAGTACCCCGGGACAGGGGAATTCACCCCTCCACTTT. The chain carries TRBV28 and TRBJ1-6; 10 bases agree with TRBD1. The V gene end was trimmed by 5 bases and the J gene end by 7 bases; junction bases not matched to a gene: 5. Germline V gives CDR1 MDHEN, CDR2 SYDVKM. CDR3 length equals 15 residues.

About this clonotype: With a much larger clone just one base away, this may be a read error. The rearrangement joins TRBV6-2 or TRBV6-3 to TRBJ2-7, with D perhaps matching TRBD1 (5 bases). The DNA end is more similar to TRBJ2-5, so the J call may be wrong. Germline CDR1 reads MNHEY; CDR2 reads SVGEGT. This CDR3 is built from 12 residues. The CDR3 bases are TGTGCCGGCAGCCCAGGGTCAGAGACCCAGTACTTC. Its translation: CAGSPGSETQYF.

The V call is TRBV20-1, the J call TRBJ2-7, with 11 bases matching TRBD2. With 2 bases clipped from V and 4 bases from J, the junction kept 7 bases outside the gene matches. The CDR3 runs to 15 residues. CDR1 and CDR2 from the germline V gene are DFQATT and SNEGSKA (reference sequence). The CDR3 loop reads CSARRLAGGGYEQYF. The CDR3 region has the DNA TGCAGTGCTAGACGCCTAGCGGGAGGTGGATACGAGCAGTACTTC.

This clonotype showed up just a few times. The chain has TRBV11-2 and TRBJ2-5; D possibly corresponds to TRBD1 (5 bases). This CDR3 has 16 amino acids. Trimming removed 4 bases from V and 2 bases from J, with 17 bases in between. Germline-derived CDR1 and CDR2 are SGHAT and FQNNGV. CDR3 sequence: CASSYRTGTSQETQYF. The CDR3, as DNA: TGTGCCAGCAGCTATCGAACAGGAACATCTCAAGAGACCCAGTACTTC. The full variable domain, completed using reference TRBV11-2 and TRBJ2-5, is EAGVAQSPRYKIIEKRQSVAFWCNPISGHATLYWYQQILGQGPKLLIQFQNNGVVDDSQLPKDRFSAERLKGVDSTLKIQPAKLEDSAVYLCASSYRTGTSQETQYFGPGTRLLVL.

The chain has TRBV15 and TRBJ2-3, with D tentatively TRBD2 (5 bases). Germline V gene sequence: CDR1 LNHNV, CDR2 YYDKDF (reference sequence). V was shortened by 11 bases and J by 0 bases, with 12 bases between the two germline ends. The CDR3 is made up of 13 amino acids. Written as DNA, the CDR3 is TGTGCCGGGAGACTTACTAGCACAGATACGCAGTATTTT. Translated: CAGRLTSTDTQYF.

With respect to this clonotype: A much larger clone is a single base away; this may be a read error. Here the CDR3 DNA reads TGTGCCACCAGCAGAGATATCAATGAGCAGTTCTTC. Protein: CATSRDINEQFF. The chain is built from TRBV15 and TRBJ2-1; D is undetermined. The CDR3 runs to 12 residues. V was shortened by 0 bases and J by 6 bases, with 3 bases between the two germline ends. The germline V gene encodes CDR1 LNHNV and CDR2 YYDKDF (reference sequence). The full variable domain, in which reference TRBV15 and TRBJ2-1 provide the parts outside the CDR3, is DAMVIQNPRYQVTQFGKPVTLSCSQTLNHNVMYWYQQKSSQAPKLLFHYYDKDFNNEADTPDNFQSRRPNTSFCFLDIRSPGLGDTAMYLCATSRDINEQFFGPGTRLTVL.

The chain is built from TRBV16 and TRBJ1-2; D unresolved. Trimming shortened V by 0 bases and J by 8 bases, and 19 bases separated the two germline ends. The CDR3 extends over 16 amino acids. Germline V gene lookup returns CDR1 KGHSY and CDR2 FQNENV. The CDR3 DNA is TGTGCCAGCAGCCAATCGATCGGCGGGCGCAGAGGGGGCTACACCTTC. This codes for CASSQSIGGRRGGYTF.

The sample holds many counts of this clonotype. V is TRBV5-1 and J is TRBJ2-1; TRBD2 aligns across 12 bases. Trimming cost V 4 bases and J 2 bases; bases outside gene matches: 1. Germline loops: CDR1 SGHRS, CDR2 YFSETQ. CDR3 length: 15 residues. Here the CDR3 reads CASSRLAGAYNEQFF. The CDR3, as DNA: TGCGCCAGCAGCCGACTAGCGGGGGCCTACAATGAGCAGTTCTTC.

This clonotype showed up many times. V usage is TRBV28 and J usage is TRBJ2-1; 10 nucleotides agree with TRBD2. CDR3 length: 16 amino acids. Germline loops: CDR1 MDHEN, CDR2 SYDVKM. After removal of 3 bases from V and 7 bases from J, the junction contained 9 bases not matched to a gene. This CDR3 is CASSLLAGASGNEQFF. In DNA form, the CDR3 reads TGTGCCAGCAGTTTGCTAGCGGGAGCCTCGGGGAATGAGCAGTTCTTC. The full variable domain, in which reference TRBV28 and TRBJ2-1 provide the parts outside the CDR3, is DVKVTQSSRYLVKRTGEKVFLECVQDMDHENMFWYRQDPGLGLRLIYFSYDVKMKEKGDIPEGYSVSREKKERFSLILESASTNQTSMYLCASSLLAGASGNEQFFGPGTRLTVL.

The table lists this clonotype with many counts. V usage is TRBV7-2 and J usage is TRBJ2-1; tentatively, D is TRBD2 (5 bases). This CDR3 spans 15 amino acids. The V gene lost 1 base and the J gene lost 5 bases, with 12 bases spanning the gap. Germline V gene data show CDR1 as SGHTA and CDR2 as FQGNSA. The CDR3 is CASSLVWGSDNEQFF. In nucleotides, the CDR3 is TGTGCCAGCAGCTTAGTCTGGGGTAGCGACAATGAGCAGTTCTTC.

This clonotype was observed once. The chain is built from TRBV3-1 and TRBJ2-5; D remains unclear. CDR3 length equals 13 residues. The germline V gene encodes CDR1 LGHDT and CDR2 YNNKEL (reference sequence). Between the trimmed V and J ends, which lost 2 bases and 11 bases, there was a span of 15 bases. CDR3 in amino acids: CASSQTTGHEQYF. The CDR3 bases are TGTGCCAGCAGCCAAACAACCGGGCATGAGCAGTACTTC.

V is TRBV7-3 and J is TRBJ2-7; the match to TRBD1 covers 11 bases. This CDR3 spans 15 amino acids. The V segment lost 1 base and the J segment 7 bases; nucleotides outside the gene matches: 6. Germline assignment: CDR1 SGHTA and CDR2 FQGTGA. Written as DNA, the CDR3 is TGTGCCAGCAGCTTAATCGGGACAGGGGGAAGTGAGCAGTACTTC. Protein sequence: CASSLIGTGGSEQYF.

This clonotype came up a few times. The chain carries TRBV20-1 and TRBJ2-1, with a weak D call TRBD2 (6 bases). CDR3 length equals 16 residues. V gave up 0 bases and J gave up 5 bases, with 17 bases separating them. Germline CDR1 reads DFQATT; CDR2 reads SNEGSKA (reference sequence). CDR3 DNA: TGCAGTGCTAGAGAGGAGGGACGAGCGGAGGACAATGAGCAGTTCTTC. As protein: CSAREEGRAEDNEQFF.

This clonotype turned up a few times. This chain links TRBV5-1 with TRBJ1-1; possible D gene TRBD1, 5 bases. V was cut by 4 bases and J by 1 base, with 14 bases left in between. Germline V gene sequence: CDR1 SGHRS, CDR2 YFSETQ. This CDR3 is 15 amino acids long. The CDR3: CASSLPPTENTEAFF. The CDR3 bases are TGCGCCAGCAGCCTCCCCCCGACAGAGAACACTGAAGCTTTCTTT.

This clonotype was detected a few times. The CDR3 DNA reads TGCGCCAGCAGCCAAGAGAACGGGAGGAGCACAGATACGCAGTATTTT. This sequence encodes CASSQENGRSTDTQYF. This chain joins TRBV4-3 and TRBJ2-3, with 7 nucleotides matching TRBD2. Germline-derived CDR1 and CDR2 are LGHNA and YSLEER. The CDR3 runs to 16 residues. V lost 0 bases to trimming and J lost 0 bases; unmatched junction nucleotides: 3.

This clonotype came up a few times. The rearrangement uses TRBV13 and TRBJ2-7, with D maybe TRBD2 (6 bases). The germline gives CDR1 PRHDT, CDR2 FYEKMQ (reference sequence). The CDR3 totals 14 residues. Trimming pared 2 bases from V and 3 bases from J, leaving 11 bases between. CDR3 residues: CASSLRRGGYEQYF. CDR3 in DNA: TGTGCCAGCAGCTTAAGGCGGGGTGGCTACGAGCAGTACTTC.

The chain links TRBV11-3 to TRBJ2-5; possibly TRBD1 for D (5 bases). The tail of the sequence fits TRBJ2-7 better, so the J call may be wrong. The CDR3 consists of 14 residues. In germline, CDR1 is SGHNT, CDR2 YENEEA. The CDR3 bases are TGTGCCAGCAGCGGACGCAGGGTGAGCCACGAGCAGTACTTC. Its protein product is CASSGRRVSHEQYF.

This chain links TRBV5-1 with TRBJ2-5; 7 nucleotides match TRBD1. The junction had 17 bases not matched to a gene; V was cut back by 4 bases and J by 11 bases. Germline CDR1 reads SGHRS; CDR2 reads YFSETQ. CDR3 length: 15 amino acids. The CDR3: CASSPEDPRGNEQYF. The CDR3 nucleotides are TGCGCCAGCAGCCCGGAGGACCCCAGGGGGAATGAGCAGTACTTC.

This clonotype was counted ten times or more. This sequence joins TRBV29-1 and TRBJ2-1; D remains ambiguous. Per the germline V gene, CDR1 is SQVTM and CDR2 is ANQGSEA. The CDR3 is made up of 14 amino acids. The V and J ends lost 3 bases and 3 bases respectively, with 12 bases between them. The CDR3 region has the DNA TGCAGCGTTGAGCGGTTGTCGGTCTACAATGAGCAGTTCTTC. Amino acid sequence: CSVERLSVYNEQFF.

Only a few counts were recorded for this clonotype. This chain connects TRBV7-2 to TRBJ2-3; the D is unclear. V lost 2 bases, J lost 6 bases, and 15 bases lay in between. CDR1 SGHTA and CDR2 FQGNSA come from the germline V gene. This CDR3 contains 15 residues. CDR3 protein: CASSLSGMGLDTQYF. In nucleotides, the CDR3 is TGTGCCAGCAGCTTATCAGGAATGGGCTTGGATACGCAGTATTTT. Full variable domain (rest looked up from reference TRBV7-2 and TRBJ2-3): GAGVSQSPSNKVTEKGKDVELRCDPISGHTALYWYRQSLGQGLEFLIYFQGNSAPDKSGLPSDRFSAERTGGSVSTLTIQRTQQEDSAVYLCASSLSGMGLDTQYFGPGTRLTVL.

The genes are TRBV20-1 and TRBJ2-1; D remains unclear. V was shortened by 5 bases and J by 2 bases, with 16 bases between the two germline ends. CDR1 and CDR2 (germline): DFQATT, SNEGSKA (reference sequence). The CDR3 spans 15 residues. The CDR3 spells CSAGRPPSAYNEQFF. CDR3 coding DNA: TGCAGTGCTGGACGACCGCCCAGCGCCTACAATGAGCAGTTCTTC.

The J gene is TRBJ1-2, the V gene TRBV20-1, with D possibly being TRBD1 (6 bases). The CDR3 has 12 amino acids. Trimming took 6 bases from V and 5 from J, leaving 13 bases between them. Germline V gives CDR1 DFQATT, CDR2 SNEGSKA (reference sequence). This CDR3 is CSAPQGSYGYTF. CDR3 nucleotides: TGCAGTGCGCCACAGGGATCATATGGCTACACCTTC.

This rearrangement joins TRBV9 to TRBJ2-2, with D unresolved. Germline loops: CDR1 SGDLS, CDR2 YYNGEE. Trimming took off 0 bases at V and 4 bases at J, with 13 bases between the two ends. The CDR3 contains 16 residues. CDR3 sequence reads: CASSVDNWVGTGELFF. The CDR3 DNA reads TGTGCCAGCAGCGTAGATAACTGGGTTGGCACCGGGGAGCTGTTTTTT.

The rearrangement links TRBV29-1 to TRBJ2-5; 7 bases align to TRBD1. The germline gives CDR1 SQVTM, CDR2 ANQGSEA. The CDR3 loop spans 17 amino acids. With V trimmed by 6 bases and J by 1 base, 17 bases remained unmatched. This CDR3 is CSVYFKQRQGIQETQYF. CDR3 DNA: TGCAGCGTCTACTTCAAACAAAGACAGGGAATCCAAGAGACCCAGTACTTC.